The next 6 T cell receptor beta chains were all read from a single sample in a study of siplizumab effects on memory and regulatory T cells. Profiling relied on immunoSEQ multiplex PCR, and the TCRdb table lists in-frame clones only, not all of them. In the table there are some 100,000 clones, over 85% of which are singletons. Sequencing was performed on CD8+ T cells sorted from blood. These receptors were taken from a human donor in good health.

The V call is TRBV27, the J call TRBJ1-3, with no clear D. Germline lookup yields CDR1 MNHEY and CDR2 SMNVEV (reference sequence). This CDR3 is built from 14 residues. V lost 4 bases and J 1 base, leaving 8 bases between the germline ends. CDR3 residues: CASSSSSSGNTIYF. CDR3 bases: TGTGCCAGCAGTTCATCGAGTTCTGGAAACACCATATATTTT.

The CDR3 DNA sequence: TGTGCCAGCAACGACAGGGACGATCAGCCCCAGCATTTT. This gives the protein CASNDRDDQPQHF. The rearrangement links TRBV19 to TRBJ1-5; 7 bases fit TRBD1. With V trimmed by 9 bases and J by 5 bases, 7 bases remained unmatched. CDR1 is LNHDA and CDR2 is SQIVND in the germline V gene (reference sequence). This CDR3 region has 13 residues.

The chain links TRBV7-9 to TRBJ2-1; 8 nucleotides line up with TRBD1. Germline V gene data show CDR1 as SEHNR and CDR2 as FQNEAQ (reference sequence). The CDR3 runs 14 residues. Trimming took 10 bases from V and 8 from J; bases not matched to a gene: 13. In DNA form, the CDR3 reads TGTGCCAACAACCCAGGGGGCGCAGGCGATGAGCAGTTCTTC. Its protein product is CANNPGGAGDEQFF.

The chain has TRBV30 and TRBJ2-2; the match to TRBD2 covers 8 bases. V dropped 3 bases and J dropped 2; count of bases not matched to a gene: 17. This CDR3 contains 19 residues. The germline V gene encodes CDR1 GTSNPN and CDR2 SVGIG (reference sequence). For the CDR3, the DNA is TGTGCCTGGAGGTGGGGACTAGGCGGGAGAGGCGTTAACACCGGGGAGCTGTTTTTT. Amino acids: CAWRWGLGGRGVNTGELFF.

CDR3 sequence: CASSQDRTPAKNIQYF. DNA of the CDR3: TGCGCCAGCAGCCAAGACCGGACACCCGCCAAAAACATTCAGTACTTC. The gene calls are TRBV4-1 and TRBJ2-4, with TRBD1 as a possible D gene (5 bases). The germline V gene has CDR1 MGHRA and CDR2 YSYEKL. The CDR3 sequence is 16 residues long. Trimming took off 0 bases at V and 1 base at J, with 10 bases between the two ends.

This chain joins TRBV6-4 and TRBJ1-1; D is unresolved. The CDR3 has 13 residues. CDR1 is MRHNA, CDR2 SNTAGT, per germline. V was clipped by 3 bases and J by 6 bases, with 11 bases between them. As DNA, the CDR3 is TGTGCCAGCAGTGAGGCGGAAGGCGCTGAAGCTTTCTTT. Amino acid sequence: CASSEAEGAEAFF.